This T cell receptor beta chain appears in the sequencing data of a study of human T cells and chemical hapten exposure. This clonotype was seen a handful of times. MiXCR, applied by TCRdb to the RACE reads, yields one record per CDR3 protein. The table lists some 360,000 distinct CDR3 sequences, about 5.1% of them singletons. This CDR3 is built from 16 residues. The V gene's germline CDR1 is LGHDT and CDR2 YNNKEL (reference sequence). Deletions cut 3 bases from V and 5 bases from J, with 19 bases between. Time point specified: pre-sensitization, week 0. Treatment: therapeutic diphenylcyclopropenone sensitization with weekly scalp DPC.

The chain recombines TRBV3-1 with TRBJ1-1, with D possibly matching TRBD1 (5 bases). This sample comprised whole blood, obtained in connection with sensitization to the hapten diphenylcyclopropenone (DPC). This receptor was taken from a woman aged 45-60 years with alopecia areata. Some clones in this sample may be carry-over from other donors' samples. The CDR3 loop reads CASSHHPGPRGTEAFF. CDR3 nucleotides: TGTGCCAGCAGCCACCACCCGGGACCCCGAGGGACTGAAGCTTTCTTT.